This T cell receptor (beta chain) comes out of a study of shared clonotypes between healthy human individuals. General study points: Apart from blood, nothing was sampled; tissue repertoires likely differ. Owing to a small donor count, the genetic and exposure-history diversity represented was limited.

The CDR3 totals 15 residues. Trimming took off 4 bases at V and 0 bases at J, with 10 bases between the two ends. Per the germline V gene, CDR1 is SGDLS and CDR2 is YYNGEE. Concerning this clone: Its antigen is currently unknown.

Source study methods: ImmunoSEQ output held junction-only sequences without quality scores, so filtering differed. TCRdb's copy holds only in-frame clones and misses some; the assay was immunoSEQ multiplex PCR. V, J and clone size derive from that table, while D and trimming were established from the DNA sequence. The sample contains about 1.5 million clones, 95% to 99% of which appear only once. The sequencing input was naive CD4+ T cells sorted from blood. Subset given: CD45RA+ positively selected. This clonotype originated in a man aged 25 to 45 in good health. The gene calls are TRBV9 and TRBJ1-4; D uncertain. The CDR3 loop is CASSPWGSTNEKLFF. CDR3 DNA sequence: TGTGCCAGCAGCCCCTGGGGATCAACTAATGAAAAACTGTTTTTT.